This entry concerns a single T cell receptor (beta chain). What it recognizes is unknown. The assay was immunoSEQ multiplex PCR, and TCRdb's table has in-frame clones only and misses some. Of 85,000 to 90,000 clones in the sample, over 80% were seen once. The entry originates in a study of siplizumab effects on memory and regulatory T cells. Notes on the study in general: Under siplizumab, alloreactive sequences traced to unstimulated CD4+ memory cells were significantly reduced. Proliferating clones, CD4+ or CD8+, lacked an assignable naive or memory phenotype in roughly 75-96% of cases. The naive T cell population seemed more diverse than memory cells and seemed a major contributor to the alloresponse.

V trimming: 6 bases; J trimming: 0 bases; junction bases outside the gene matches: 4. Germline CDR1 reads MNHNY; CDR2 reads SVGAGI (reference sequence). The CDR3 spans 15 residues. Sequenced sample: CD4+ T cells sorted from blood. This receptor was obtained from a human donor in good health. The rearrangement joins TRBV6-6 to TRBJ2-2; TRBD1 matches at 7 bases. The DNA of the CDR3 is TGTGCCAGCAGCTTTGGGACAGCGAACACCGGGGAGCTGTTTTTT. It encodes CASSFGTANTGELFF.